The present T cell receptor (beta chain) was sequenced within a study of CD8+ T cells in alopecia areata. About the study: Treated patients received oral tofacitinib, 5 to 10 mg twice daily.

The length of the CDR3 is 16 residues. CDR1 is MGHRA and CDR2 is YSYEKL in the germline V gene. Trimming cost V 2 bases and J 6 bases; bases outside gene matches: 8. RNA extraction was followed by reverse transcription into cDNA, which acted as the sequencing template. Sequenced by immunoSEQ multiplex PCR; TCRdb stores in-frame clones only, minus some. This sample has 200,000 to 250,000 clones, with approximately 57% found just once. Worth noting for this clone: Other DNA sequences in the sample encode the same CDR3.

Described treatment: oral pan-JAK inhibitor, 5-10 mg twice daily. This clonotype was obtained from a human donor with alopecia areata. Sequenced material: CD4+ T cells sorted from blood, taken at week 4, from a patient treated with tofacitinib. The chain has TRBV4-1 and TRBJ1-4; 8 nucleotides line up with TRBD1. The CDR3, as DNA: TGCGCCAGCAGCCAACAGACCGGGACAGGTGATGAAAAACTGTTTTTT. Protein: CASSQQTGTGDEKLFF.